This record covers a single TCR beta chain. This sample was taken from a study of shared T cell receptors in the human thymus. Assay used: immunoSEQ multiplex PCR; TCRdb lists only in-frame clones, some missing. The table lists hundreds of thousands of clones, 80% to 90% of them singletons, with 0.0095% to 0.013% in the top ten. The CDR3 is made up of 16 amino acids. In germline, CDR1 is MNHNS, CDR2 SASEGT. The V end lost 2 bases, the J end lost 1 base, and 14 bases lay between the germline ends. These data also featured in a second study, about human thymus T cells. From that study: Samples came from healthy Finnish infants during open corrective cardiac surgery. The thymus tissue came from resections taken during corrective heart surgery. Blood and thymic repertoires both appeared biased in V and J gene usage. Unrelated people showed highly overlapping thymic repertoires, related research reported.

The clonotype comes from a girl in the first two years of life with a congenital heart defect. The V gene is TRBV6-1, the J gene TRBJ1-1; D unclear. Sequencing was done on a sample of thymocytes. As DNA, the CDR3 is TGTGCCAGCAGTGAACGAAGCGGCAGCCCGAACACTGAAGCTTTCTTT. Amino acids: CASSERSGSPNTEAFF.